Below, one T cell receptor (beta chain) is given with its context. Antigen: not known. This sample was taken from a study of cytomegalovirus exposure and HLA in healthy donors. Germline V gives CDR1 GTSNPN, CDR2 SVGIG (reference sequence). The CDR3 has 13 amino acids. Trimming took 5 bases from V and 4 from J, leaving 14 bases between them. The study's findings and limits: Reportedly, cytomegalovirus status was diagnosed with high sensitivity and specificity.

Libraries were prepared by immunoSEQ multiplex PCR; TCRdb keeps only in-frame clonotypes and omits some of them. In the table there are about 220,000 clones, 85% to 90% of which are singletons. The rearrangement uses TRBV30 and TRBJ1-1; possibly TRBD1 for D (5 bases). This receptor was taken from a man between 18 and 35 years old in good health and CMV-seronegative. The sequenced sample was PBMCs. CDR3 nucleotide sequence: TGTGCCTGGGCAGGGTTTTTGGGCACTGAAGCTTTCTTT. Translation: CAWAGFLGTEAFF.